This T cell receptor (beta chain) was sequenced during a study of blood T cells in healthy people across ages (dated by TCRdb to between 2015 and 2017). At the level of the whole study: Template switching captured roughly one uniquely barcoded TCR beta cDNA molecule per two T cells in model experiments. To track age-related changes in TCR beta repertoire diversity, the study relied on deep sequencing normalized with unique cDNA molecular identifiers. Donors were grouped into four age groups: young (average approximately 15 years), middle-aged (over 35), aged (approximately 67) and long-lived (approximately 75). Donors of different ages were randomly distributed across sequencing lanes to avoid experimental bias. Using the same blood draw, the study looked at two additional independent replicas of 1 million unique cDNA reads for two donors, one aged 18 to 29 and the other aged 80 or older.

The roughly 37 donors, aged roughly 6 to 100 years, were systemically healthy Caucasian individuals from Russia. Around 10 milliliters of peripheral blood were drawn from each donor into EDTA-treated Vacutainer tubes. Ficoll-Paque density-gradient centrifugation was used to isolate PBMCs, with at least 7 million per sample. Total RNA was extracted from PBMCs with Trizol reagent, with at least 6 micrograms obtained per sample. For every donor, flow cytometry on a PBMC aliquot measured the percentage of naive CD45RAhigh/CD27high T cells. The protocol used for the library was 5' RACE. Sequencing took place on an Illumina HiSeq 2500. A second 7 to 11 cycle PCR used a sample-barcoded 5' primer and a J-beta primer mix. Each TCR beta cDNA molecule received a unique molecular identifier from a template-switch 5' adaptor carrying 12 random nucleotides. Each sample yielded at least 3 million CDR3-containing paired-end reads. The Mint cDNA synthesis kit, primed by a TRBC-specific oligonucleotide, was used to synthesize first-strand cDNA from all RNA. Following uracil-DNA glycosylase treatment, all cDNA underwent a first 18-cycle PCR with the universal primers M1SS and BC2_uni_R. As for the original processing: For normalization, 1 million high-quality reads were randomly selected from each sample, with every read carrying a distinct molecular identifier. Instead of being binned into consensus sequences, reads with shared molecular identifiers were discarded. MiTCR, set to a Q25 quality threshold and the strictest error-elimination algorithm, was used for CDR3 identification, clonotype clustering and error correction. A nonparametric unseen species model with Euler transformation was used to estimate a lower bound on total TCR beta diversity. The public reads were reanalyzed by TCRdb: fastp trimming at Q25, MiXCR alignment, in-frame beta chains only. Each CDR3 protein gets just one entry, which takes the most common genes and DNA from the rows behind it. The V and J calls here are based on TCRdb, not the publication. The sample has 1.5 million to 2 million distinct CDR3 sequences on record, under 30% of them singletons. The ten top clones hold around 7.7% of the sample.

The CDR3 holds 15 amino acids from the cysteine to the phenylalanine. Just CDR3 DNA is preserved here, 45 bases in frame from base 1. The germline ends are 11 bases apart after V is trimmed by 6 bases and J by 2 bases. There are a few counts of this clonotype. Its binding antigen is unknown. One base away there is no much larger clone; base qualities are not given. Overall study results and their limits: Observed TCR beta diversity correlated strongly with the percentage of naive T cells measured by flow cytometry. Compared with the aged group, the long-lived group had more naive CD4+ T cells, fewer expanded clones and increased TCR diversity, a pattern suggesting age selection. Bulk unsorted PBMC profiling prevented conclusive comparison of naive and antigen-experienced compartments. Because the CMV infection status of the donors was unknown, age-related changes in expanded clonotypes may potentially have been confounded. Estimates of total diversity from one million sequenced T cells were regarded as lower bounds and underestimates. Observed TCR beta diversity per million T cells fell roughly linearly with age, and a significant reduction was already apparent by age around 40.

The sample consisted of blood. The TCR was taken from a woman under 40 in good health. The sequence links TRBV12-3 or TRBV12-4 to TRBJ1-6, with TRBD1 perhaps the D gene, on 6 matching bases. The encoded CDR3 is CASSPQGTYNSPLHF. The nucleotide sequence is given as TGTGCCAGCAGCCCTCAGGGGACCTATAATTCACCCCTCCACTTT.